The 22 T cell receptor beta chains given below trace back to one sample, sequenced in a study of response to subunit inactivated influenza vaccine. TCRdb called the RT-PCR reads again in MiXCR, with one record for every CDR3 protein. Of roughly 650,000 distinct CDR3 sequences listed, roughly 14% are singletons. The material sequenced was PBMCs from blood, taken about 11 days after vaccination. These receptors were obtained from a man aged 50 to 59 who received an inactivated influenza vaccine.

This clonotype was picked up a small number of times. The rearrangement links TRBV10-3 to TRBJ2-7; 12 positions match TRBD1. CDR1 is ENHRY, CDR2 SYGVKD, per germline. Trimming cost V 4 bases and J 6 bases; bases outside gene matches: 7. This CDR3 contains 15 residues. The CDR3 reads CAISAPGQGAREQYF. The DNA of the CDR3 is TGTGCCATCAGTGCTCCGGGACAGGGGGCACGCGAGCAGTACTTC.

This clonotype was observed a few times. CDR3 protein: CSARAGQGAGGELFF. The CDR3 coding sequence is TGCAGTGCTAGAGCGGGACAGGGGGCCGGCGGGGAGCTGTTTTTT. The V call is TRBV20-1, the J call TRBJ2-2, with 12 bases aligning to TRBD1. The CDR3 is made up of 15 amino acids. The V gene end was trimmed by 1 base and the J gene end by 7 bases; junction bases not matched to a gene: 4. Germline CDR1 is DFQATT and CDR2 is SNEGSKA (reference sequence).

The CDR3: CASSFLLRGINEQFF. CDR3 bases: TGTGCCAGCAGCTTTTTGCTCAGGGGTATCAATGAGCAGTTCTTC. The chain combines TRBV3-1 with TRBJ2-1, with a weak D call TRBD1 (6 bases). Trimming shortened V by 5 bases and J by 6 bases, and 17 bases separated the two germline ends. The CDR3 sequence is 15 residues long. Germline V gene sequence: CDR1 LGHDT, CDR2 YNNKEL (reference sequence).

At least ten counts were recorded for this clonotype. The chain employs TRBV7-9 and TRBJ1-5, with TRBD1 identical over 10 bases. The CDR3 runs 16 residues. Per germline, CDR1 SEHNR and CDR2 FQNEAQ (reference sequence). V was pared by 4 bases and J by 7 bases, with 10 bases of the junction left unmatched. The CDR3 nucleotides read TGTGCCAGCAGCTACGACAGGGGGCAAAGTGACCAGCCCCAGCATTTT. Translated, it gives CASSYDRGQSDQPQHF.

This clonotype was detected many times. One junction end disagrees with the germline gene, perhaps due to a read error. The CDR3 DNA is TGTGCCAGCAGTTCGGGACAGGGGAATTCACCCCTCCACTTT. Translated, it gives CASSSGQGNSPLHF. The V gene is TRBV5-1, the J gene TRBJ1-6; the match to TRBD1 covers 10 bases. Germline CDR1 reads SGHRS; CDR2 reads YFSETQ. The CDR3 has 14 amino acids.

This clonotype was detected a few times. The genes are TRBV6-4 and TRBJ2-7; D gene ambiguous. V lost 8 bases to trimming and J lost 6 bases, with 20 bases between them. CDR3 size: 14 residues. CDR1 MRHNA and CDR2 SNTAGT come from the germline V gene. The CDR3 loop is CASAPFLGSSEQYF. The DNA for the CDR3 is TGTGCCAGCGCCCCGTTTCTGGGCTCATCCGAGCAGTACTTC.

A few counts support this clonotype. V gene TRBV10-2 combines with J gene TRBJ2-3; 9 bases line up with TRBD2. The V segment lost 10 bases and the J segment 1 base; nucleotides outside the gene matches: 12. The CDR3 is 16 amino acids. Germline CDR1 reads WSHSY; CDR2 reads SAAADI. The CDR3 reads CATTGLAFVGTDTQYF. DNA of the CDR3: TGCGCCACCACGGGACTAGCTTTCGTGGGCACAGATACGCAGTATTTT.

For the CDR3, the DNA is TGTGCCAGCAGCTTACCCCCCCTGGATGCGCAGTATTTT. This sequence encodes CASSLPPLDAQYF. This chain connects TRBV7-8 to TRBJ2-3; the D is unclear. Germline lookup yields CDR1 SGHVS and CDR2 FQNEAQ. This CDR3 is 13 amino acids long. Trimming took off 2 bases at V and 10 bases at J, with 13 bases between the two ends.

The V gene is TRBV6-2 or TRBV6-3, the J gene TRBJ2-7; D remains unclear. Trimming left V 0 bases short and J 6 bases short, with 15 bases between. The CDR3 is 15 residues long. Per the germline V gene, CDR1 is MNHEY and CDR2 is SVGEGT. The CDR3 DNA follows: TGTGCCAGCAGTTACTCCACCCGGCCCCCATCCGAGCAGTACTTC. Translation gives CASSYSTRPPSEQYF.

The chain has TRBV4-1 and TRBJ2-7, with 7 nucleotides matching TRBD1. Germline V gene sequence: CDR1 MGHRA, CDR2 YSYEKL. The CDR3 contains 16 residues. J was trimmed by 2 bases and V by 4 bases; bases with no gene match: 11. The CDR3: CASSPQPGTVTYEQYF. In DNA form, the CDR3 reads TGCGCCAGCAGCCCCCAACCCGGGACAGTTACCTACGAGCAGTACTTC.

The rearrangement joins TRBV5-4 to TRBJ2-2; no firm D call. V lost 0 bases and J 0 bases, leaving 9 bases between the germline ends. This CDR3 is 16 amino acids long. Per the germline V gene, CDR1 is SGHNT and CDR2 is YYREEE (reference sequence). In DNA form, the CDR3 reads TGTGCCAGCAGCTTGGTTCGCAGCTCGAACACCGGGGAGCTGTTTTTT. Its translation is CASSLVRSSNTGELFF.

This chain links TRBV19 with TRBJ2-1, with D perhaps TRBD1 (5 bases). Trimming left V 7 bases short and J 5 bases short, with 12 bases between. Germline CDR1 is LNHDA and CDR2 is SQIVND (reference sequence). This CDR3 has 13 residues. CDR3: CASTRWGHNEQFF. Here the CDR3 DNA reads TGTGCCAGTACTCGGTGGGGCCACAATGAGCAGTTCTTC. Full variable domain (rest looked up from reference TRBV19 and TRBJ2-1): DGGITQSPKYLFRKEGQNVTLSCEQNLNHDAMYWYRQDPGQGLRLIYYSQIVNDFQKGDIAEGYSVSREKKESFPLTVTSAQKNPTAFYLCASTRWGHNEQFFGPGTRLTVL.

The chain has TRBV5-1 and TRBJ1-2; 9 nucleotides match TRBD1. CDR3 size: 14 residues. Trimming took 5 bases from V and 9 from J; bases not matched to a gene: 11. CDR1 SGHRS and CDR2 YFSETQ come from the germline V gene. CDR3 region: CASSRGQGSPSYTF. The CDR3 DNA reads as TGCGCCAGCAGTCGGGGACAGGGATCGCCCAGCTACACCTTC.

This clonotype was seen repeatedly, ten times or more. CDR3 nucleotides: TGTGCCAGCAGCCAAATGCAGGGCGGGGAGCTGTTTTTT. This codes for CASSQMQGGELFF. The chain joins TRBV4-2 to TRBJ2-2; TRBD1 might be the D (5 bases). V was pared by 2 bases and J by 7 bases, with 8 bases between. CDR1 is LGHNA, CDR2 YNFKEQ, per germline. The CDR3 totals 13 residues.

This clonotype was detected only a few times. CDR3 coding DNA: TGTGCCAGCAGTTACGATCTAGGCAGCCATAGCAATCAGCCCCAGCATTTT. It codes for CASSYDLGSHSNQPQHF. The chain combines TRBV6-2 or TRBV6-3 with TRBJ1-5; D is ambiguous. V shed 2 bases and J shed 0 bases, with 14 bases lying between them. This CDR3 has 17 amino acids. Germline CDR1 is MNHEY and CDR2 is SVGEGT.

V is TRBV29-1 and J is TRBJ1-1; TRBD1 aligns across 7 bases. The CDR3 length is 14 residues. CDR1 and CDR2 from the germline V gene are SQVTM and ANQGSEA. With 1 base clipped from V and 1 base from J, the junction kept 3 bases outside the gene matches. The CDR3 region is CSVEGDRKNTEAFF. The CDR3 coding sequence is TGCAGCGTTGAAGGGGACAGAAAGAACACTGAAGCTTTCTTT.

The chain links TRBV25-1 to TRBJ2-7, with TRBD1 matching 8 bases. Trimming at V came to 3 bases and at J to 3 bases, leaving 7 bases not matched to a gene. The CDR3 runs to 15 residues. The germline V gene has CDR1 MGHDK and CDR2 SYGVNS. CDR3 coding DNA: TGTGCCAGCAGTGATCTGACAGGGGATCGCTACGAGCAGTACTTC. Its protein product is CASSDLTGDRYEQYF.

The chain has TRBV20-1 and TRBJ2-3; tentative D call: TRBD1 (5 bases). Germline CDR1 DFQATT, CDR2 SNEGSKA (reference sequence). Trimming took 4 bases from V and 3 from J, leaving 11 bases between them. The CDR3 extends over 13 amino acids. CDR3 in amino acids: CSATKDRTDTQYF. The DNA for the CDR3 is TGCAGTGCTACCAAAGACAGAACAGATACGCAGTATTTT.

The V call is TRBV11-2, the J call TRBJ2-1; no definite D call. Between the trimmed V and J ends, which lost 2 bases and 4 bases, there was a span of 12 bases. The CDR3 loop spans 15 amino acids. Germline V gene data show CDR1 as SGHAT and CDR2 as FQNNGV. The CDR3: CASSLSYMTYNEQFF. The DNA of the CDR3 is TGTGCCAGCAGCTTAAGCTACATGACATACAATGAGCAGTTCTTC.

This clonotype was detected a few times. This chain uses TRBV6-2 or TRBV6-3 with TRBJ2-2; a weak D match, TRBD1 (6 bases). Germline-derived CDR1 and CDR2 are MNHEY and SVGEGT. Trimming took off 5 bases at V and 5 bases at J, with 9 bases between the two ends. The CDR3 extends over 13 amino acids. CDR3 in DNA: TGTGCCAGCAGTAACAGGGAGACCGGGGAGCTGTTTTTT. It is translated as CASSNRETGELFF.

The V and J genes are TRBV20-1 and TRBJ2-3; D not certain. From germline, CDR1 is DFQATT and CDR2 SNEGSKA (reference sequence). Trimming took 1 base from V and 6 from J, leaving 14 bases between them. This CDR3 is 14 amino acids long. The DNA of the CDR3 is TGCAGTGCTAGAGGACCCCTACTCACCGATACGCAGTATTTT. Its translation: CSARGPLLTDTQYF.

J is TRBJ2-5 and V is TRBV7-2; 15 positions agree with TRBD2. Trimming removed 5 bases from V and 4 bases from J; junction bases left unmatched: 8. The germline V gene has CDR1 SGHTA and CDR2 FQGNSA. This CDR3 has 17 residues. Here the CDR3 DNA reads TGTGCCAGCAGCGAAACTGCGGGACTAGCGGGAGGAGAGACCCAGTACTTC. It translates to CASSETAGLAGGETQYF.